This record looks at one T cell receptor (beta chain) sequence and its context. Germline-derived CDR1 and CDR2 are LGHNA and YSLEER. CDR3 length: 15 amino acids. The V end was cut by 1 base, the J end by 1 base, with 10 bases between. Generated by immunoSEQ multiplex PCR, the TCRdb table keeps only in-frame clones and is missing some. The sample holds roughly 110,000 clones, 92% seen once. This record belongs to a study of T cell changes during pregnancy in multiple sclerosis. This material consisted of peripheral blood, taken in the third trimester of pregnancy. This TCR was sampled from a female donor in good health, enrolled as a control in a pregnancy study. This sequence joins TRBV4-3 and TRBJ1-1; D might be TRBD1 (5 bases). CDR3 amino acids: CASSQGLGGNTEAFF. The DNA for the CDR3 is TGCGCCAGCAGCCAAGGGCTCGGGGGGAACACTGAAGCTTTCTTT.